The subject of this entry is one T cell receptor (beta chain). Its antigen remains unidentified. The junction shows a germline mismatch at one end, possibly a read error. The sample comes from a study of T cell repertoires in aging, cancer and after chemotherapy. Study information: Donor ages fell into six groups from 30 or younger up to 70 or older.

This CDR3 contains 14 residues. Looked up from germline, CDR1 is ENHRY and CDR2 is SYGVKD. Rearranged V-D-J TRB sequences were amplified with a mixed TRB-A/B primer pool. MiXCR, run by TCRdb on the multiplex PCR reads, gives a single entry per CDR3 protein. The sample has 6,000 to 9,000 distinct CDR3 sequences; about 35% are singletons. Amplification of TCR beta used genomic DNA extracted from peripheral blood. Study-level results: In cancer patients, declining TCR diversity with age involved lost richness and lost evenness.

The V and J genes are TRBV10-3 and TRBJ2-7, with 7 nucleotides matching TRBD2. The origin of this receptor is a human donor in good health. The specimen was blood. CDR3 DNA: TGTGCCATCAATGAGGCGGGAGTGATCGACGAGCAGTACTTC. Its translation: CAINEAGVIDEQYF.